The T cell receptor (beta chain) described here comes from a study of T cell responses to AZD1222 COVID-19 vaccine. Whole-study results and caveats: Donors were largely white British and mainly female; clonal diversity was possibly underestimated. Among vaccine-associated CD4 TCRs, coverage spanned spike, with dominance at 160-218 and 743-854. The number of AZD1222 recipients seropositive at baseline was only six.

Pooling of second doses given at about 4 or about 12 weeks was done. A note on this clone: Its target is not known.

Trimming took off 3 bases at V and 3 bases at J, with 12 bases between the two ends. The CDR3 length is 15 residues. Germline values: CDR1 SGHVS, CDR2 FQNEAQ. TCRdb's copy holds only in-frame clones and misses some; the assay was immunoSEQ multiplex PCR. The sample has fewer than 150,000 clones, approximately 91% seen once. The source is an adult who received the AZD1222 COVID-19 vaccine. The input for sequencing was peripheral blood, taken 28 days after the second AZD1222 dose. The J gene is TRBJ2-1, the V gene TRBV7-8, with a possible D match to TRBD2 (6 bases). CDR3 DNA: TGTGCCAGCAGCTTTGCTAGCGAGTTCTACAATGAGCAGTTCTTC. Protein product: CASSFASEFYNEQFF.